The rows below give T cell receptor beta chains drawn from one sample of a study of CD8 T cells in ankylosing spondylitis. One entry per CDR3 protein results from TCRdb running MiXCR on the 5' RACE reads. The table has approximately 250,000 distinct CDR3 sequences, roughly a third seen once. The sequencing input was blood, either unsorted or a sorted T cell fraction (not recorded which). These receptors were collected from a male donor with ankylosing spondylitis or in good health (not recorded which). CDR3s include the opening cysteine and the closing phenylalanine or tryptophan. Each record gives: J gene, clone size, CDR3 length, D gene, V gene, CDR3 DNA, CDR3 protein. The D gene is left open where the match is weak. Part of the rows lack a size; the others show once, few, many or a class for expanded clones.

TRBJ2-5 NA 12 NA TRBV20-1 TGCAGTGCTACGGCCGGAAAAGAGACCCAGTACTTC CSATAGKETQYF
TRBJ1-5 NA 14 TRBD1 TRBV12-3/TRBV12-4 TGTGCCAGCAGTTTGCGACAGGGGGTCCAGCCCCAGCATTTT CASSLRQGVQPQHF
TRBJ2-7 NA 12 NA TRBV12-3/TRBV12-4 TGTGCCAGCAGTGCTCAGGGCTACGAGCAGTACTTC CASSAQGYEQYF
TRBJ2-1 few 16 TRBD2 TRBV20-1 TGCAGTGCTGCACCTAGCGGGGGGGCATCCTACAATGAGCAGTTCTTC CSAAPSGGASYNEQFF
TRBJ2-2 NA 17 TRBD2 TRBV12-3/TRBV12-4 TGTGCCAGCAGACACCCTCCGACTAGCGGGGGTATCGGGGAGCTGTTTTTT CASRHPPTSGGIGELFF
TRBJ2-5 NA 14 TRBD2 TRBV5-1 TGCGCCAGCGGAGGGAGCGTGGGAGGGGAGACCCAGTACTTC CASGGSVGGETQYF
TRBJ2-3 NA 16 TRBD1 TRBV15 TGTGCCACCAGTCCCCGGGACAGGGGCCCGACAGATACGCAGTATTTT CATSPRDRGPTDTQYF
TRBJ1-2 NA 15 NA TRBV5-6 TGTGCCAGCAGCTCAACGGGCCGCCTAGTCCATGGCTACACCTTC CASSSTGRLVHGYTF
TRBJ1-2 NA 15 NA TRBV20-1 TGCAGTGCTAGAGATTTAGGTGGGAGCAACTATGGCTACACCTTC CSARDLGGSNYGYTF
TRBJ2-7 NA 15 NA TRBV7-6 TGTGCCAGCAGCTTCGGTAGTTTGGGGAGATACGAGCAGTACTTC CASSFGSLGRYEQYF
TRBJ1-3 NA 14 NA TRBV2 TGTGCCAGCCTGGACGGAGCCTCTGGAAACACCATATATTTT CASLDGASGNTIYF
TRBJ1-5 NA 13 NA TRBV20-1 TGCAGTGCACCTCTGGGGGCCAATCAGCCCCAGCATTTT CSAPLGANQPQHF
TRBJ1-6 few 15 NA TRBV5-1 TGCGCCAGCAGCTTAGGTGTTAACAGGAATCCACCCCTCCACTTT CASSLGVNRNPPLHF
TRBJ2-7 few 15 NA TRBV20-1 TGCAGTGCTAGAGTATTTGGCGGGGTCTCCTACGAGCAGTACTTC CSARVFGGVSYEQYF
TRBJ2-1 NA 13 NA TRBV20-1 TGCAGTGCTAGGGTCCGGAGTTACAATGAGCAGTTCTTC CSARVRSYNEQFF
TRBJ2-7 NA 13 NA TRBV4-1 TGCGCCAGCAGCATAAGGACAGAGTTCGAGCAGTACTTC CASSIRTEFEQYF
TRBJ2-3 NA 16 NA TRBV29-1 TGCAGCGTTGAAGATTGGGGCAGAGGGATACGTAGTGGGCAGTATTTT CSVEDWGRGIRSGQYF
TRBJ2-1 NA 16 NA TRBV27 TGTGCCAGCAGTTTATCGGTTGGCCTATCGTACAATGAGCAGTTCTTC CASSLSVGLSYNEQFF
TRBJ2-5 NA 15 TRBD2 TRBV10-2 TGCGCCAGCAGCAGGACTAGGAACCAGCGGGAGACCCAGTACTTC CASSRTRNQRETQYF
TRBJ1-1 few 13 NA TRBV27 TGTGCCAGCAGTTTATACGAGAACACTGAAGCTTTCTTT CASSLYENTEAFF
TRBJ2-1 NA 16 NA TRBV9 TGTGCCAGCAGCGTAGGTAGACCGGTTAACTACAATGAGCAGTTCTTC CASSVGRPVNYNEQFF
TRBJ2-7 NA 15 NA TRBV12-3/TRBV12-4 TGTGCCAGCAGTACCCCTGAGGAGGCACACTACGAGCAGTACTTC CASSTPEEAHYEQYF
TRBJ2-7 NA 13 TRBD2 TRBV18 TGTGCCAGCTCACTCAGGGACTACTACGAGCAGTACTTC CASSLRDYYEQYF
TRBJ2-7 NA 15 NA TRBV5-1 TGCGCCAGCAGGCCGGGCGGGACCGGGATCTACGAGCAGTACTTC CASRPGGTGIYEQYF
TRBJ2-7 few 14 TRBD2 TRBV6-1 TGTGCCAGCAGGTCTAGCGGGGGGTTGTACGAGCAGTACTTC CASRSSGGLYEQYF
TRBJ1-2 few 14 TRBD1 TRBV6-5 TGTGCCAGCAGTTACCTGGGACAGCAAAATGGCTACACCTTC CASSYLGQQNGYTF
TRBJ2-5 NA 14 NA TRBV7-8 TGTGCCAGCAGCGCAGAAGGACCCAAAGAGACCCAGTACTTC CASSAEGPKETQYF
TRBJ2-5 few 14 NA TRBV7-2 TGTGCCAGCAGCTTAGGCTACGGGGGTGGGACCCAGTACTTC CASSLGYGGGTQYF
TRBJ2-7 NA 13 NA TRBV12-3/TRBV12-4 TGTGCCAGCAGTCACTCAAGAACCTACGAGCAGTACTTC CASSHSRTYEQYF
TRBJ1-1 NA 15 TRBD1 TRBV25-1 TGTGCCAGCAGAACCGCACAGGGGGCGAGCACTGAAGCTTTCTTT CASRTAQGASTEAFF
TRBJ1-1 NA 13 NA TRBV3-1 TGTGCCTCCACATGGGGGGGAAACACTGAAGCTTTCTTT CASTWGGNTEAFF
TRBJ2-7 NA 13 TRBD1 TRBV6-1 TGTGCCAGCAAGAGACAGGGGGCAGACGAGCAGTACTTC CASKRQGADEQYF
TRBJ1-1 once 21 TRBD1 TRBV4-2 TGTGCCAGCAGCCACCCCAAAATGGACAGGCACAAGAAGATAATGAACACTGAAGCTTTCTTT CASSHPKMDRHKKIMNTEAFF
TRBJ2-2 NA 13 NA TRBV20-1 TGCAGTGTTCCGGGACAGAACACCGGGGAGCTGTTTTTT CSVPGQNTGELFF
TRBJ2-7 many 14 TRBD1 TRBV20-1 TGCAGTGCGAACCCGGGACAGTACTCCTACGAGCAGTACTTC CSANPGQYSYEQYF
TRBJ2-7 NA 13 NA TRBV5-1 TGCGCCAGCAGCTTGGAGGGGAACGACGAGCAGTACTTC CASSLEGNDEQYF
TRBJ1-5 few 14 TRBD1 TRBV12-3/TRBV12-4 TGTGCCAGCAGTTCGACAGGGGACAATCAGCCCCAGCATTTT CASSSTGDNQPQHF